The 13 T cell receptor beta chains listed next were all sequenced from one sample in a study of Graves' ophthalmopathy and Graves' hyperthyroidism. RNA transcripts provided the template for amplifying TCR beta CDR3 regions. The first round was an RT-PCR with HTBI primers, and the second round was a multiplex PCR. TCRdb recomputed calls from the multiplex PCR reads with MiXCR, one row per CDR3 protein. The sample has roughly 400,000 distinct CDR3 sequences, about 15% seen once. Sequencing was carried out using peripheral blood. The receptors were sampled from an adult woman with stable Graves' hyperthyroidism.

This clonotype was recorded many times. The chain uses TRBV11-2 and TRBJ2-5; 9 bases fit TRBD1. The J segment lost 4 bases and the V segment lost 1 base, leaving 4 bases of the junction unmatched. The CDR3 has 15 residues. Germline CDR1 SGHAT, CDR2 FQNNGV. The CDR3 protein is CASSLVGQGRETQYF. DNA of the CDR3: TGTGCCAGCAGCTTAGTCGGACAGGGGAGAGAGACCCAGTACTTC.

This clonotype was detected many times. This sequence joins TRBV30 and TRBJ2-7; no clear D. The CDR3 spans 10 residues. Germline CDR1 is GTSNPN and CDR2 is SVGIG (reference sequence). V gave up 2 bases and J gave up 4 bases, with 3 bases separating them. The CDR3 bases are TGTGCCTGGAGTTATTACGAGCAGTACTTC. Encoded protein: CAWSYYEQYF. The whole variable domain, remainder taken from reference TRBV30 and TRBJ2-7, is SQTIHQWPATLVQPVGSPLSLECTVEGTSNPNLYWYRQAAGRGLQLLFYSVGIGQISSEVPQNLSASRPQDRQFILSSKKLLLSDSGFYLCAWSYYEQYFGPGTRLTVT.

This clonotype was detected ten times or more. This chain connects TRBV5-1 to TRBJ2-2; a weak D match, TRBD1 (5 bases). Germline V gives CDR1 SGHRS, CDR2 YFSETQ. This CDR3 is 14 amino acids long. The V end was cut by 6 bases, the J end by 0 bases, with 9 bases between. CDR3 region: CASMTAANTGELFF. DNA for the CDR3: TGCGCCAGCATGACAGCCGCGAACACCGGGGAGCTGTTTTTT.

The chain uses TRBV4-2 and TRBJ2-2; TRBD2 matches at 9 bases. V was pared by 5 bases and J by 4 bases, with 8 bases of the junction left unmatched. This CDR3 has 16 amino acids. Germline V CDR1 and CDR2: LGHNA, YNFKEQ. This CDR3 is CASSKVAGDFTGELFF. The CDR3 DNA follows: TGTGCCAGCAGCAAAGTAGCGGGAGACTTCACCGGGGAGCTGTTTTTT.

This clonotype was recorded a few times. The chain uses TRBV19 and TRBJ1-5; D gene unclear. Germline V lookup: CDR1 LNHDA, CDR2 SQIVND (reference sequence). This CDR3 is 15 amino acids long. Between the trimmed V and J ends, which lost 4 bases and 4 bases, there was a span of 14 bases. The DNA of the CDR3 is TGTGCCAGTAGTAGGACGGATTCTGCTAATCAGCCCCAGCATTTT. This encodes CASSRTDSANQPQHF.

This clonotype has ten or more counts. The chain employs TRBV29-1 and TRBJ1-1; 7 nucleotides match TRBD1. The CDR3 is 15 residues long. V lost 6 bases to trimming and J lost 2 bases; unmatched junction nucleotides: 12. CDR1 is SQVTM, CDR2 ANQGSEA, per germline. The CDR3 loop is CSVSPQGFFNTEAFF. CDR3 DNA: TGCAGCGTCTCCCCACAGGGGTTTTTCAACACTGAAGCTTTCTTT. The whole variable domain, remainder taken from reference TRBV29-1 and TRBJ1-1, is SAVISQKPSRDICQRGTSLTIQCQVDSQVTMMFWYRQQPGQSLTLIATANQGSEATYESGFVIDKFPISRPNLTFSTLTVSNMSPEDSSIYLCSVSPQGFFNTEAFFGQGTRLTVV.

This clonotype was counted many times. The chain carries TRBV6-1 and TRBJ2-5; D remains ambiguous. In germline, CDR1 is MNHNS, CDR2 SASEGT. The CDR3 runs 15 residues. V was trimmed by 7 bases and J by 5 bases, leaving 20 bases between them. CDR3 bases: TGTGCCAGCACCCTTTTAACAGCCTCGATCGAGACCCAGTACTTC. It translates to CASTLLTASIETQYF.

In this sample, this clonotype turned up a few times. Relative to the germline gene, one junction end is altered; a read error may explain this. The genes are TRBV28 and TRBJ1-5; D possibly corresponds to TRBD1 (6 bases). This CDR3 contains 14 residues. In germline, CDR1 is MDHEN, CDR2 SYDVKM. CDR3 sequence reads: CASSLIGGNQPRHF. As DNA, the CDR3 is TGTGCCAGCAGTTTAATCGGGGGCAATCAGCCCCGGCATTTT.

This clonotype was detected many times. The chain has TRBV19 and TRBJ2-5; the D is unclear. The CDR3 is 14 amino acids. Trimming removed 2 bases at V and 3 bases at J, with 10 bases between. Germline lookup yields CDR1 LNHDA and CDR2 SQIVND (reference sequence). The CDR3 sequence is CASSIRHLEETQYF. CDR3 DNA: TGTGCCAGTAGTATACGGCACCTCGAAGAGACCCAGTACTTC.

This clonotype was seen many times. The chain carries TRBV6-7 and TRBJ2-7; no definite D call. TRBV6-7 is given ORF status, its function remaining uncertain. The V end lost 0 bases, the J end lost 3 bases, and 18 bases lay between the germline ends. CDR3 size: 17 residues. For the CDR3, the DNA is TGTGCCAGCAGTTACTCGAAGGTTTCGACTGGATTCTACGAGCAGTACTTC. It encodes CASSYSKVSTGFYEQYF.

This clonotype was detected many times. The chain's CDR3 is CASSLVQGAAETQYF. The CDR3 nucleotides read TGTGCCAGCAGCTTAGTGCAGGGAGCTGCAGAGACCCAGTACTTC. The V call is TRBV7-2, the J call TRBJ2-5; D tentatively reads TRBD1 or TRBD2 (5 bases each). V gave up 1 base and J gave up 4 bases, with 13 bases separating them. CDR3 length: 15 residues. Germline CDR1 SGHTA, CDR2 FQGNSA.

The chain carries TRBV25-1 and TRBJ1-5; 9 bases are a match to TRBD1. The CDR3 covers 15 residues. With V trimmed by 7 bases and J by 9 bases, 13 bases remained unmatched. Germline loops: CDR1 MGHDK, CDR2 SYGVNS. The chain's CDR3 is CASIPTGGPKGPQHF. The CDR3 nucleotides are TGTGCCAGCATCCCAACAGGGGGCCCAAAAGGGCCCCAGCATTTT.

This clonotype appeared many times. V gene TRBV7-9 combines with J gene TRBJ2-7; the match to TRBD1 covers 7 bases. V lost 11 bases, J lost 1 base, and 11 bases stayed unmatched. The CDR3 contains 14 residues. Looked up from germline, CDR1 is SEHNR and CDR2 is FQNEAQ (reference sequence). CDR3 in amino acids: CAGARDSVSYEQYF. CDR3 DNA sequence: TGTGCCGGCGCTCGGGACAGCGTATCCTACGAGCAGTACTTC.